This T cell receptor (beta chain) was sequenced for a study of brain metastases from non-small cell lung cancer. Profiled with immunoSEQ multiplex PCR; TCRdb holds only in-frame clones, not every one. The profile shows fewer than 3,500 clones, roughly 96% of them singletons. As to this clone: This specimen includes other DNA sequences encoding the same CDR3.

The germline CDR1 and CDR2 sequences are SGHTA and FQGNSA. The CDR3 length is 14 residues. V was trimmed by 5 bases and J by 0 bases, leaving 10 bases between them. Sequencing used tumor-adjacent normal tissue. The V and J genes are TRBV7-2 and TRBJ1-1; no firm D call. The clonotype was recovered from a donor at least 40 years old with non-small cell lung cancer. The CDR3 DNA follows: TGTGCCAGCAGCCAAGAGGGCCTGAACACTGAAGCTTTCTTT. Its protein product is CASSQEGLNTEAFF.